The next 32 T cell receptor beta chains were all read from a single sample in a study of blood T cells in healthy people across ages. Combining a sample-barcoded 5' primer with a J-beta primer mix, a second PCR ran for 7 to 11 cycles. One entry per CDR3 protein, called by TCRdb with MiXCR from the 5' RACE reads. The table records around 400,000 distinct CDR3 sequences, over 45% of them present only once. The sequencing sample was made of blood. The receptors were gathered from a man in his sixties in good health.

This clonotype was found a few times. In nucleotides, the CDR3 is TGTGCCAGCAGCCAAGGGGAACGGTACGAGCAGTACTTC. Protein product: CASSQGERYEQYF. The chain has TRBV4-2 and TRBJ2-7; D is ambiguous. The V and J ends lost 1 base and 4 bases respectively, with 8 bases between them. The CDR3 covers 13 residues. The germline V gene encodes CDR1 LGHNA and CDR2 YNFKEQ.

The chain links TRBV27 to TRBJ1-1; TRBD1 matches at 9 bases. CDR1 MNHEY and CDR2 SMNVEV come from the germline V gene (reference sequence). V gave up 1 base and J gave up 1 base; unmatched junction bases: 4. The CDR3 sequence is 16 residues long. The CDR3 loop is CASSLWDREGNTEAFF. The CDR3 DNA is TGTGCCAGCAGTTTATGGGACAGGGAGGGGAACACTGAAGCTTTCTTT.

This clonotype was observed a handful of times. The V gene is TRBV20-1, the J gene TRBJ2-7; 7 bases are a match to TRBD1. CDR3 length equals 12 residues. Germline CDR1 reads DFQATT; CDR2 reads SNEGSKA (reference sequence). Written as DNA, the CDR3 is TGCACCGCAGGGGGTAAGACCTACGAGCAGTACTTC. It specifies CTAGGKTYEQYF.

This clonotype turned up a few times. An end of the junction differs from the germline gene, which may be a read error. This rearrangement joins TRBV12-3 or TRBV12-4 to TRBJ2-3; 7 bases align to TRBD2. The CDR3 totals 14 residues. CDR3: CASRSGVIVDTQYF. The CDR3 bases are TGTGCCAGCAGGAGCGGGGTGATAGTGGATACGCAATATTTT.

As concerns this clonotype: Germline and junction disagree at one end, which may indicate a read error. The chain couples TRBV20-1 to TRBJ1-4; possible D gene TRBD1, 5 bases. This CDR3 region has 14 residues. Germline CDR1 DFQATT, CDR2 SNEGSKA (reference sequence). The CDR3: CSVPGTPANGKLFF. CDR3 sequence (DNA): TGCAGTGTCCCGGGGACTCCTGCTAATGGAAAACTGTTTTTT.

The chain is built from TRBV12-3 or TRBV12-4 and TRBJ2-1, with TRBD1 as a possible D gene (6 bases). V lost 7 bases and J 10 bases, leaving 14 bases between the germline ends. The CDR3 is 12 residues long. The DNA for the CDR3 is TGTGCCAGCACCCCCAGGGGAAACGAGCAGTTCTTC. Amino acid sequence: CASTPRGNEQFF.

The rearrangement links TRBV6-2 or TRBV6-3 to TRBJ2-7; possible D gene TRBD2, 5 bases. The CDR3 runs 14 residues. Per the germline V gene, CDR1 is MNHEY and CDR2 is SVGEGT. Trimming shortened V by 5 bases and J by 0 bases, and 11 bases separated the two germline ends. CDR3 loop: CASSTRTGSYEQYF. Written as DNA, the CDR3 is TGTGCCAGCAGTACCCGGACTGGCTCCTACGAGCAGTACTTC.

This clonotype appeared a few times. The V call is TRBV7-2, the J call TRBJ1-2; D gene unclear. The germline V gene encodes CDR1 SGHTA and CDR2 FQGNSA. Trimming took off 3 bases at V and 8 bases at J, with 28 bases between the two ends. The CDR3 is made up of 18 amino acids. The CDR3 region is CASSFFLRAATTNRGYTF. The CDR3 region has the DNA TGTGCCAGCAGCTTTTTCCTTCGGGCAGCCACCACCAATCGGGGCTACACCTTC.

As for this clonotype: A read error is possible here, since a much larger clone lies one base away. J is TRBJ1-2 and V is TRBV10-3; D is ambiguous. Trimming cost V 3 bases and J 4 bases, with 9 bases left between them. The CDR3 totals 13 residues. The V gene's germline CDR1 is ENHRY and CDR2 SYGVKD. The CDR3 reads CAISEDMIYGYTF. Written as DNA, the CDR3 is TGTGCCATCAGTGAAGACATGATCTATGGCTACACCTTC.

The count of this clonotype is one. CDR3 DNA: TGCAGTGCTAGCTGGGGAGATACGCAGTATTTT. Its translation: CSASWGDTQYF. V usage is TRBV20-1 and J usage is TRBJ2-3; D ambiguous. Per the germline V gene, CDR1 is DFQATT and CDR2 is SNEGSKA (reference sequence). This CDR3 has 11 residues. V lost 3 bases and J 5 bases, leaving 6 bases between the germline ends.

The chain has TRBV7-2 and TRBJ2-5; D ambiguous. The germline V gene encodes CDR1 SGHTA and CDR2 FQGNSA. With 6 bases removed from V and 3 bases from J, the gap between germline ends came to 20 bases. The CDR3 runs to 16 residues. The CDR3 reads CASSRLGNRLEETQYF. The CDR3 bases are TGTGCCAGCAGTCGGCTTGGCAATCGTCTCGAAGAGACCCAGTACTTC.

The chain uses TRBV30 and TRBJ2-7, with a possible D match to TRBD1 (5 bases). Trimming removed 8 bases from V and 6 bases from J, with 14 bases in between. Germline CDR1 and CDR2: GTSNPN and SVGIG (reference sequence). The length of the CDR3 is 11 residues. The CDR3 loop reads CAGAGMSEQYF. CDR3 nucleotide sequence: TGTGCCGGGGCAGGGATGAGCGAGCAGTACTTC.

This clonotype was seen a few times. The gene calls are TRBV7-2 and TRBJ2-1, with 14 bases aligning to TRBD2. Trimming took 5 bases from V and 6 from J; bases not matched to a gene: 6. Germline V CDR1 and CDR2: SGHTA, FQGNSA. The CDR3 is 16 amino acids. CDR3 sequence: CASSPRLAGGSNEQFF. The CDR3 bases are TGTGCCAGCAGCCCCCGACTAGCGGGAGGGTCCAATGAGCAGTTCTTC.

The V gene is TRBV20-1, the J gene TRBJ2-1; 10 nucleotides agree with TRBD2. CDR1 and CDR2 from the germline V gene are DFQATT and SNEGSKA (reference sequence). The CDR3 runs 14 residues. The trim removed 6 bases at V and 4 bases at J, leaving 6 bases unmatched. The CDR3 DNA is TGCAGTGCACCCGAGCGGGAGGGGTACAATGAGCAGTTCTTC. It codes for CSAPEREGYNEQFF.

This clonotype was detected only once. The chain combines TRBV12-3 or TRBV12-4 with TRBJ1-1; 10 bases are a match to TRBD1. V lost 6 bases and J lost 6; bases outside the gene matches: 10. This CDR3 contains 15 residues. CDR3 loop: CASSRDRGMGPEAFF. The CDR3 region has the DNA TGTGCCAGCAGCCGGGACAGGGGCATGGGACCTGAAGCTTTCTTT.

This clonotype was seen once. The rearrangement joins TRBV29-1 to TRBJ2-7; 9 bases map to TRBD1. The junction had 15 bases not matched to a gene; V was cut back by 8 bases and J by 4 bases. CDR3 length: 15 residues. Per the germline V gene, CDR1 is SQVTM and CDR2 is ANQGSEA. The CDR3 DNA sequence: TGCAGCACCTCAAATGCGGGGACAGGGCGGTACGAGCAGTACTTC. It translates to CSTSNAGTGRYEQYF.

J is TRBJ2-1 and V is TRBV14, with TRBD2 matching over 11 bases. Unmatched junction bases numbered 6, after V lost 1 base and J lost 10 bases. The CDR3 is made up of 15 amino acids. Germline V gives CDR1 SGHDN, CDR2 FVKESK. In DNA, the CDR3 is TGTGCCAGCAGCCAAGGCCTAGCGGGGGGTGGAGAGCAGTTCTTC. This gives the protein CASSQGLAGGGEQFF. Supplemented by reference TRBV14 and TRBJ2-1, the full variable domain reads EAGVTQFPSHSVIEKGQTVTLRCDPISGHDNLYWYRRVMGKEIKFLLHFVKESKQDESGMPNNRFLAERTGGTYSTLKVQPAELEDSGVYFCASSQGLAGGGEQFFGPGTRLTVL.

J is TRBJ2-4 and V is TRBV2; maybe TRBD1 (6 bases). Looked up from germline, CDR1 is SNHLY and CDR2 is FYNNEI. The V and J ends lost 6 bases and 0 bases respectively, with 12 bases between them. The CDR3 extends over 15 amino acids. Here the CDR3 DNA reads TGTGCCAGCAGCCCGGACAGTCTAGCCAAAAACATTCAGTACTTC. Protein sequence: CASSPDSLAKNIQYF.

Concerning this clonotype itself: A single base separates this from a much larger clone, so it may be a read error. The chain joins TRBV14 to TRBJ1-2; weak D call: TRBD1 (5 bases). Trimming removed 4 bases at V and 4 bases at J, with 16 bases between. The CDR3 is made up of 15 amino acids. CDR1 SGHDN and CDR2 FVKESK come from the germline V gene. The CDR3 nucleotides are TGTGCCAGCAGCCTGATTGCCGACAGTCGCTATGGCTACACCTTC. This translates into CASSLIADSRYGYTF.

Of note for this clonotype: A read error may account for a junction end that differs from germline. The chain recombines TRBV7-7 with TRBJ2-7; 7 bases fit TRBD2. The CDR3 covers 15 residues. Germline CDR1 is SSHAT and CDR2 is FNYEAQ (reference sequence). In nucleotides, the CDR3 is TGTGCTAGCAGCCTAACCCGGGGGGTCCCCTACGAGCAGTACTTC. Its protein is CASSLTRGVPYEQYF. Drawing the rest from reference TRBV7-7 and TRBJ2-7, the complete variable domain is GAGVSQSPRYKVTKRGQDVTLRCDPISSHATLYWYQQALGQGPEFLTYFNYEAQPDKSGLPSDRFSAERPEGSISTLTIQRTEQRDSAMYRCASSLTRGVPYEQYFGPGTRLTVT.

This clonotype was seen only a few times. The rearrangement uses TRBV12-3 or TRBV12-4 and TRBJ2-7, with D possibly TRBD1 on 5 matching bases. The V and J ends lost 3 bases and 4 bases respectively, with 10 bases between them. The CDR3 is made up of 13 amino acids. The CDR3 reads CASSFSQGYEQYF. The CDR3 DNA sequence: TGTGCCAGCAGTTTCTCTCAGGGTTACGAGCAGTACTTC.

The chain joins TRBV27 to TRBJ2-1; possible D gene TRBD1, 6 bases. V lost 3 bases, J lost 10 bases, and 16 bases lay in between. The CDR3 covers 14 residues. The germline V gene encodes CDR1 MNHEY and CDR2 SMNVEV (reference sequence). CDR3: CASSLTGNSYEQFF. CDR3 in DNA: TGTGCCAGCAGTTTGACAGGAAACTCCTACGAGCAGTTCTTC.

This chain uses TRBV6-1 with TRBJ2-3; the match to TRBD1 covers 7 bases. This CDR3 has 15 amino acids. Germline CDR1 and CDR2: MNHNS and SASEGT. J lost 4 bases, V lost 4 bases, and 8 bases had no gene match. CDR3 DNA sequence: TGTGCCAGCAGTGCCACGACAGGGTCCGCAGATACGCAGTATTTT. This encodes CASSATTGSADTQYF.

The chain uses TRBV6-5 and TRBJ2-7; perhaps TRBD2 as D (5 bases). V lost 0 bases, J lost 1 base, and 13 bases lay in between. The CDR3 consists of 16 residues. From germline, CDR1 is MNHEY and CDR2 SVGAGI. The CDR3 is CASSYSVGEGSYEQYF. CDR3 sequence (DNA): TGTGCCAGCAGTTACTCGGTTGGCGAGGGATCCTACGAGCAGTACTTC.

The chain has TRBV2 and TRBJ2-7; tentatively, D is TRBD1 (6 bases). The CDR3 contains 14 residues. CDR1 is SNHLY, CDR2 FYNNEI, per germline. Trimming pared 7 bases from V and 1 base from J, leaving 14 bases between. CDR3 amino acids: CASTRTEASYEQYF. The CDR3 DNA follows: TGTGCCAGCACCAGGACAGAAGCTTCCTACGAGCAGTACTTC.

The V and J genes are TRBV12-3 or TRBV12-4 and TRBJ2-7, with 7 bases fitting TRBD2. The trim removed 6 bases at V and 4 bases at J, leaving 9 bases unmatched. This CDR3 region has 14 residues. The CDR3 region is CASSHGTIPYEQYF. Written as DNA, the CDR3 is TGTGCCAGCAGCCACGGGACTATCCCATACGAGCAGTACTTC.

This rearrangement joins TRBV5-1 to TRBJ2-6, with D unresolved. Germline V gene data show CDR1 as SGHRS and CDR2 as YFSETQ. CDR3 size: 17 residues. V was cut by 0 bases and J by 0 bases, with 10 bases left in between. The CDR3 is CASSLDGLRSGANVLTF. The CDR3 DNA reads TGCGCCAGCAGCTTGGATGGGCTCCGCTCTGGGGCCAACGTCCTGACTTTC.

V gene TRBV12-3 or TRBV12-4 combines with J gene TRBJ2-7; D is unresolved. The CDR3 spans 15 residues. V was clipped by 3 bases and J by 0 bases, with 12 bases between them. CDR3 coding DNA: TGTGCCAGCAGTTTCGGCCTTACGAGCTCCTACGAGCAGTACTTC. Protein: CASSFGLTSSYEQYF.

This clonotype is a singleton in its sample. V is TRBV5-1 and J is TRBJ2-1; D is ambiguous. The length of the CDR3 is 15 residues. Trimming pared 4 bases from V and 0 bases from J, leaving 11 bases between. Germline values: CDR1 SGHRS, CDR2 YFSETQ. Here the CDR3 DNA reads TGCGCCAGCAGCCTGGATACGGCCTCCTACAATGAGCAGTTCTTC. As protein: CASSLDTASYNEQFF.

The rearrangement uses TRBV5-1 and TRBJ2-5, with D maybe TRBD1 (7 bases). The CDR3 length is 15 residues. V lost 3 bases to trimming and J lost 5 bases, with 17 bases between them. Germline CDR1 reads SGHRS; CDR2 reads YFSETQ. Here the CDR3 DNA reads TGCGCCAGCAGCTGGTCAGGGGGGACATGGGAGACCCAGTACTTC. It codes for CASSWSGGTWETQYF.

V gene TRBV7-2 combines with J gene TRBJ1-5, with no clear D. This CDR3 spans 15 amino acids. Between the trimmed V and J ends, which lost 6 bases and 5 bases, there was a span of 17 bases. CDR1 and CDR2 (germline): SGHTA, FQGNSA. This chain's CDR3 is CASRLAASGHQPQHF. The CDR3, as DNA: TGTGCCAGCAGACTAGCGGCGTCGGGCCATCAGCCCCAGCATTTT.

This chain uses TRBV29-1 with TRBJ2-7, with 10 positions matching TRBD1. The CDR3 spans 14 residues. The V gene's germline CDR1 is SQVTM and CDR2 ANQGSEA. Germline trimming cut 5 bases from V and 5 bases from J; bases unmatched to any gene: 9. CDR3 nucleotide sequence: TGCAGCGTTAACAGACAGGGGGCTAGCGACGAGCAGTACTTC. It is translated as CSVNRQGASDEQYF.